This is a list of T cell receptor beta chains from one sample in a study of T-cell reconstitution after alpha-beta-depleted transplantation in children. MiXCR was run by TCRdb on the PCR reads, yielding one entry per CDR3 protein. Found here are approximately 590,000 distinct CDR3 sequences, about 11% of them singletons; the top ten hold less than 4.5%. The sample was PBMCs from the stem cell graft donor, taken from the stem cell graft. The receptor source for this set is a human donor who donated a stem cell graft to a child with acute myeloid leukemia. The CDR3 runs from the conserved cysteine through the conserved F or W. The order of the fields is V gene, D gene, clone size, J gene, CDR3 protein, CDR3 DNA. The D gene is left open where the match is weak. Clone size is stated in some rows and not others, as once, few, many or a class when expanded.

V: TRBV24-1
D: NA
size: many
J: TRBJ2-7
CDR3: CATSRPGSYEQYF
DNA: TGTGCCACCAGTCGGCCGGGCTCCTACGAGCAGTACTTC

V: TRBV6-2/TRBV6-3
D: NA
size: few
J: TRBJ2-1
CDR3: CASIFRGGFF
DNA: TGTGCCAGCATCTTCAGGGGGGGGTTCTTC

V: TRBV20-1
D: TRBD2
size: few
J: TRBJ2-7
CDR3: CSARRLAGVGEQYF
DNA: TGCAGTGCTAGGCGACTAGCGGGAGTCGGGGAGCAGTACTTC

V: TRBV12-5
D: TRBD1
size: few
J: TRBJ2-1
CDR3: CASGLGQGYNEQFF
DNA: TGTGCTAGTGGTTTGGGACAGGGGTACAATGAGCAGTTCTTC

V: TRBV7-6
D: NA
size: NA
J: TRBJ1-3
CDR3: CASSLGTQRSGNTIYF
DNA: TGTGCCAGCAGCTTAGGGACGCAACGCTCTGGAAACACCATATATTTT

V: TRBV5-1
D: TRBD2
size: NA
J: TRBJ2-3
CDR3: CASSNGRGSGGTDTQYF
DNA: TGCGCCAGCAGTAACGGGAGGGGTAGCGGGGGCACAGATACGCAGTATTTT

V: TRBV2
D: TRBD1
size: few
J: TRBJ2-7
CDR3: CASCSSFSDRGITYEQYF
DNA: TGTGCCAGCTGTTCCTCCTTTTCCGACAGGGGGATCACCTACGAGCAGTACTTC

V: TRBV6-2/TRBV6-3
D: TRBD2
size: few
J: TRBJ2-3
CDR3: CASSPGTSADTQYF
DNA: TGTGCCAGCAGCCCCGGGACTAGCGCCGATACGCAGTATTTT

V: TRBV12-3/TRBV12-4
D: TRBD1
size: many
J: TRBJ1-6
CDR3: CASSENRGNGSPLHF
DNA: TGTGCCAGCAGTGAGAACAGGGGGAACGGTTCACCCCTCCACTTT

V: TRBV29-1
D: NA
size: many
J: TRBJ2-3
CDR3: CSVAKKRQGTGVVTDTQYF
DNA: TGCAGCGTTGCGAAAAAAAGACAGGGAACGGGAGTGGTGACAGATACGCAGTATTTT

V: TRBV7-9
D: NA
size: NA
J: TRBJ2-7
CDR3: CASSFPTRYEQYF
DNA: TGTGCCAGCAGCTTTCCCACTAGGTACGAGCAGTACTTC

V: TRBV7-3
D: TRBD2
size: many
J: TRBJ2-3
CDR3: CASSPLQLAGGPISTDTQYF
DNA: TGTGCCAGCAGCCCGCTCCAACTAGCGGGAGGGCCCATCAGCACAGATACGCAGTATTTT

V: TRBV9
D: TRBD2
size: NA
J: TRBJ2-1
CDR3: CASSPRTSDEQFF
DNA: TGTGCCAGCAGCCCTCGGACTAGCGATGAGCAGTTCTTC

V: TRBV7-7
D: TRBD2
size: few
J: TRBJ2-3
CDR3: CASSPGPAGGADTQYF
DNA: TGTGCTAGCAGTCCCGGACCAGCGGGAGGGGCAGATACGCAGTATTTT

V: TRBV4-3
D: TRBD1
size: NA
J: TRBJ2-1
CDR3: CASSRTGANNEQFF
DNA: TGCGCCAGCAGCCGAACAGGGGCGAACAATGAGCAGTTCTTC

V: TRBV29-1
D: TRBD1
size: few
J: TRBJ2-7
CDR3: CSYGEGQGIRKQYF
DNA: TGCAGCTATGGGGAGGGACAGGGGATTAGGAAGCAGTACTTC